This T cell receptor beta chain comes out of a study of T cell repertoires in cytomegalovirus infection. Study context: Newly reported HLA-C-restricted and thoroughly characterized HLA-B-restricted CMV epitopes were employed. Public TCR beta signatures were indicative of both CMV infection and a matching HLA type.

This clonotype has just a few counts. The antigen remains undetermined. TCRdb redid the calling of the reads with MiXCR, one entry per CDR3 protein. The sample carries some 800,000 distinct CDR3 sequences, just under 30% recorded once. Study-level points and caveats: Across the ex vivo response, the dominant clonotypes were HLA-C-restricted CMV-specific TCR beta clonotypes. Identification of carriers of CMV plus the relevant HLA was achieved through cumulative public TCR beta family frequency.

This CDR3 is built from 15 residues. V was pared by 7 bases and J by 2 bases, with 17 bases between. CDR1 and CDR2 from the germline V gene are SEHNR and FQNEAQ (reference sequence). The chain recombines TRBV7-9 with TRBJ2-5; D tentatively fits TRBD1 or TRBD2 (5 bases each). This TCR came from a human donor in good health (CMV status not recorded). Some clones in this sample may be carry-over from other donors' samples. Sequencing was performed on cultured CD8+ T cells from PBMCs, taken from culture after CMV antigen stimulation. CDR3 DNA: TGTGCCAGCACTACTAGGGGTCCATATCAAGAGACCCAGTACTTC. It is translated as CASTTRGPYQETQYF.